This TCR beta chain emerged from a study of T cells after yellow fever vaccination. In making TCR cDNA, 5'RACE template switching added a universal primer site and UMIs to it. One entry per CDR3 protein results from TCRdb running MiXCR on the 5' RACE reads. Of about 130,000 distinct CDR3 sequences listed, almost 9% were seen once; the top ten hold 30% to 40%. This clonotype was seen a handful of times. This CDR3 comprises 15 residues. Germline-derived CDR1 and CDR2 are SGHTA and FQGTGA. Losses at the gene ends were 3 bases for V and 9 bases for J; bases not matched to a gene: 10. The clonotype comes from a man aged 18 to 30 who received the YFV17D yellow fever vaccine. The V call is TRBV7-3, the J call TRBJ2-1, with 8 bases matching TRBD2. The source material was CD8+ T cells sorted from PBMCs, sampled on the day of the yellow fever booster vaccination. CDR3 DNA: TGTGCCAGCAGCTTCGGGACTAGTGTTAGGAGTGAGCAGTTCTTC. Amino acid sequence: CASSFGTSVRSEQFF. Full variable domain (remainder filled in from reference TRBV7-3 and TRBJ2-1): GAGVSQTPSNKVTEKGKYVELRCDPISGHTALYWYRQSLGQGPEFLIYFQGTGAADDSGLPNDRFFAVRPEGSVSTLKIQRTERGDSAVYLCASSFGTSVRSEQFFGPGTRLTVL.